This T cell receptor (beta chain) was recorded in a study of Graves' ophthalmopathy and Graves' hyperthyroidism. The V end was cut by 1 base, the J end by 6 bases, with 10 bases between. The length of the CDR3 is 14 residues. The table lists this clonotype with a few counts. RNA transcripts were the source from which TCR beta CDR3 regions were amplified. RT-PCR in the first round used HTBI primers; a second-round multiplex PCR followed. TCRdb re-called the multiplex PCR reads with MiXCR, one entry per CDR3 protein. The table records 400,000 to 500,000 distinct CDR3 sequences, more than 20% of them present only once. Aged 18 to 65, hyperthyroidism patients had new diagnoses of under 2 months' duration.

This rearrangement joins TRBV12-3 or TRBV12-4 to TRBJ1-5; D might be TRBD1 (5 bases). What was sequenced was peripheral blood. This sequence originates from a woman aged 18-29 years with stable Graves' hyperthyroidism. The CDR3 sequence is CASSLGPGRQPQHF. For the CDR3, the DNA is TGTGCCAGCAGTTTAGGGCCAGGGCGTCAGCCCCAGCATTTT.